The 30 T cell receptor beta chains presented below share a single source sample, sequenced in a study of blood T cells in healthy people across ages. Combining a sample-barcoded 5' primer with a J-beta primer mix, a second PCR ran for roughly 7 to 11 cycles. One entry per CDR3 protein results from TCRdb running MiXCR on the 5' RACE reads. The sample includes around 1,900,000 distinct CDR3 sequences, around 42% seen only once; the top ten take 20% to 25%. The sequenced sample was blood. The origin of the receptors is a human donor in good health.

V and J are TRBV5-1 and TRBJ2-5, with TRBD2 identical over 9 bases. The CDR3 consists of 16 residues. The V gene's germline CDR1 is SGHRS and CDR2 YFSETQ. Trimming at V came to 0 bases and at J to 1 base, leaving 4 bases not matched to a gene. The CDR3 sequence: CASSLGAGGVQETQYF. DNA for the CDR3: TGCGCCAGCAGCTTGGGAGCGGGGGGCGTCCAAGAGACCCAGTACTTC.

The gene calls are TRBV10-3 and TRBJ1-5; TRBD1 might be the D (5 bases). The CDR3 covers 16 residues. The germline gives CDR1 ENHRY, CDR2 SYGVKD. Trimming took off 0 bases at V and 1 base at J, with 10 bases between the two ends. CDR3 nucleotides: TGTGCCATCAGTGAGTCCTCCCGGGACAGCAATCAGCCCCAGCATTTT. Protein product: CAISESSRDSNQPQHF.

This clonotype was recorded a few times. The V call is TRBV7-3, the J call TRBJ2-3; D is possibly TRBD1 or TRBD2 (5 bases each). The germline gives CDR1 SGHTA, CDR2 FQGTGA. This CDR3 region has 14 residues. With 0 bases removed from V and 5 bases from J, the gap between germline ends came to 9 bases. For the CDR3, the DNA is TGTGCCAGCAGCTTAACGGGGACCAAAGATACGCAGTATTTT. This translates into CASSLTGTKDTQYF.

This chain links TRBV24-1 with TRBJ2-3; the match to TRBD1 covers 7 bases. The germline gives CDR1 KGHDR, CDR2 SFDVKD. CDR3 length: 16 amino acids. V trimming: 4 bases; J trimming: 2 bases; junction bases outside the gene matches: 8. CDR3 in DNA: TGTGCCACCAGTGACCTACCGGGACAGTACACAGATACGCAGTATTTT. Amino acid sequence: CATSDLPGQYTDTQYF.

V and J are TRBV4-2 and TRBJ2-6; 9 nucleotides agree with TRBD2. With V trimmed by 4 bases and J by 0 bases, 7 bases remained unmatched. This CDR3 has 18 amino acids. Germline V gene sequence: CDR1 LGHNA, CDR2 YNFKEQ. The CDR3 bases are TGTGCCAGCAGCCTAGGAGCGGGGGGTGGCTCTGGGGCCAACGTCCTGACTTTC. This translates into CASSLGAGGGSGANVLTF.

The chain couples TRBV2 to TRBJ1-1; possibly TRBD1 for D (5 bases). V lost 7 bases and J 4 bases, leaving 13 bases between the germline ends. Germline CDR1 and CDR2: SNHLY and FYNNEI. The CDR3 contains 13 residues. CDR3 bases: TGTGCCAGCAAGCCCCAGGGAGGCACTGAAGCTTTCTTT. Protein: CASKPQGGTEAFF.

Concerning this clonotype itself: A much larger clone lies one base from this, so it may be a read error. The chain is built from TRBV6-5 and TRBJ1-2, with 7 bases that match TRBD1. CDR1 is MNHEY, CDR2 SVGAGI, per germline. This CDR3 is built from 14 residues. The CDR3 DNA follows: TGTACCAGCAGCGGACTACAGGGGAACTATGGCTACACCTTC. Translation: CTSSGLQGNYGYTF.

This clonotype showed up just a few times. The V gene is TRBV20-1, the J gene TRBJ2-5; TRBD2 matches 9 bases. The junction had 11 bases not matched to a gene; V was cut back by 0 bases and J by 0 bases. The germline V gene has CDR1 DFQATT and CDR2 SNEGSKA (reference sequence). The CDR3 has 18 residues. CDR3 in DNA: TGCAGTGCTAGAGATCCGTGGGGGCGGGGGGGCTACCAAGAGACCCAGTACTTC. This sequence encodes CSARDPWGRGGYQETQYF.

CDR3 sequence reads: CASSLNPGRNQPQHF. The CDR3 nucleotides read TGCGCCAGCAGCTTGAATCCAGGGAGGAATCAGCCCCAGCATTTT. V and J are TRBV5-1 and TRBJ1-5; D might be TRBD1 (5 bases). The V gene's germline CDR1 is SGHRS and CDR2 YFSETQ. V lost 1 base and J lost 4, with 12 bases in between. The CDR3 runs to 15 residues.

The sample holds a few counts of this clonotype. This rearrangement joins TRBV4-1 to TRBJ2-7, with TRBD2 matching 10 bases. Germline V gene lookup returns CDR1 MGHRA and CDR2 YSYEKL. The V and J ends lost 4 bases and 0 bases, in that order; junction bases with no gene match: 9. The CDR3 spans 17 residues. In nucleotides, the CDR3 is TGCGCCAGCAGCCGGAGACTAGCGGGTGAAAGCTCCTACGAGCAGTACTTC. Translating it yields CASSRRLAGESSYEQYF.

The chain joins TRBV10-3 to TRBJ2-1, with D unresolved. V lost 1 base to trimming and J lost 10 bases, with 8 bases between them. Germline V gene sequence: CDR1 ENHRY, CDR2 SYGVKD. CDR3 size: 12 residues. This chain's CDR3 is CAISEFGPEQFF. Written as DNA, the CDR3 is TGTGCCATCAGTGAGTTCGGTCCGGAGCAGTTCTTC.

This clonotype showed up many times. The V gene is TRBV29-1, the J gene TRBJ1-2, with D unresolved. With 2 bases removed from V and 5 bases from J, the gap between germline ends came to 15 bases. The CDR3 has 14 residues. The V gene's germline CDR1 is SQVTM and CDR2 ANQGSEA. Here the CDR3 reads CSVERPTPLYGYTF. For the CDR3, the DNA is TGCAGCGTTGAAAGACCGACCCCTTTATATGGCTACACCTTC.

There are a few counts of this clonotype. This sequence joins TRBV11-1 and TRBJ2-1; 7 nucleotides line up with TRBD2. The germline V gene encodes CDR1 SGHAT and CDR2 FQDESV (reference sequence). J was trimmed by 7 bases and V by 8 bases; bases with no gene match: 14. CDR3 size: 15 residues. This CDR3 reads CASDMSGLTLNEQFF. The CDR3 region has the DNA TGTGCCAGCGACATGTCGGGACTAACGTTAAATGAGCAGTTCTTC.

V gene TRBV13 combines with J gene TRBJ1-5, with unresolved D. V was clipped by 0 bases and J by 7 bases, with 13 bases between them. The CDR3 has 15 amino acids. Germline V gene sequence: CDR1 PRHDT, CDR2 FYEKMQ (reference sequence). CDR3 residues: CASSLGRGGGQPQHF. CDR3 in DNA: TGTGCCAGCAGCTTAGGTCGTGGAGGTGGGCAGCCCCAGCATTTT.

This clonotype was detected only a few times. This chain uses TRBV4-3 with TRBJ1-2, with D tentatively TRBD1 (5 bases). The V end was cut by 1 base, the J end by 5 bases, with 17 bases between. The CDR3 loop spans 16 amino acids. Germline values: CDR1 LGHNA, CDR2 YSLEER. Written as DNA, the CDR3 is TGCGCCAGCAGCCAAGGATCAGGGAGTGATGATTATGGCTACACCTTC. Translating it yields CASSQGSGSDDYGYTF.

This clonotype was seen a single time. The chain combines TRBV4-3 with TRBJ1-1; 9 nucleotides line up with TRBD1. This CDR3 spans 13 amino acids. Germline loops: CDR1 LGHNA, CDR2 YSLEER. V trimming: 1 base; J trimming: 11 bases; junction bases outside the gene matches: 5. The CDR3 here is CASSQVDRGMAFF. CDR3 nucleotide sequence: TGCGCCAGCAGCCAAGTCGACAGGGGGATGGCTTTCTTT.

The sample holds a few counts of this clonotype. The V call is TRBV29-1, the J call TRBJ2-1; no definite D call. The V gene lost 7 bases and the J gene lost 4 bases, with 11 bases spanning the gap. The CDR3 totals 12 residues. The V gene's germline CDR1 is SQVTM and CDR2 ANQGSEA. The CDR3 DNA is TGCAGCGGTCGGACCCATTACAATGAGCAGTTCTTC. Translated, it gives CSGRTHYNEQFF.

This clonotype occurred many times. This chain links TRBV4-2 with TRBJ2-1, with 10 bases fitting TRBD2. CDR1 is LGHNA and CDR2 is YNFKEQ in the germline V gene. The CDR3 loop spans 16 amino acids. V lost 1 base and J lost 4; bases outside the gene matches: 4. The chain's CDR3 is CASSQGTSGDYNEQFF. In nucleotides, the CDR3 is TGTGCCAGCAGCCAAGGCACTAGCGGGGATTACAATGAGCAGTTCTTC.

This clonotype appeared a few times. The CDR3 sequence is CSVEDLGLGYEQFF. Written as DNA, the CDR3 is TGCAGCGTTGAAGATCTGGGACTAGGGTATGAGCAGTTCTTC. The rearrangement joins TRBV29-1 to TRBJ2-1; 8 positions match TRBD2. CDR3 length equals 14 residues. V dropped 0 bases and J dropped 8; count of bases not matched to a gene: 6. Looked up from germline, CDR1 is SQVTM and CDR2 is ANQGSEA.

The chain is built from TRBV7-2 and TRBJ2-5, with 10 bases aligning to TRBD2. Germline CDR1 and CDR2: SGHTA and FQGNSA. This CDR3 has 19 amino acids. The V segment lost 1 base and the J segment 1 base; nucleotides outside the gene matches: 12. The CDR3 region is CASSLEAGLAGDCQETQYF. Written as DNA, the CDR3 is TGTGCCAGCAGCTTAGAGGCGGGGCTAGCGGGGGATTGCCAAGAGACCCAGTACTTC.

V usage is TRBV12-3 or TRBV12-4 and J usage is TRBJ2-1; 13 bases match TRBD2. J was trimmed by 6 bases and V by 7 bases; bases with no gene match: 6. The CDR3 sequence is 15 residues long. CDR3 loop: CASTGTSGASNEQFF. The CDR3 DNA reads as TGTGCCAGCACCGGGACTAGCGGGGCTTCCAATGAGCAGTTCTTC.

The chain has TRBV4-1 and TRBJ2-7, with D possibly TRBD2 on 7 matching bases. Germline V CDR1 and CDR2: MGHRA, YSYEKL. V gave up 0 bases and J gave up 0 bases, with 18 bases separating them. The CDR3 consists of 18 residues. The CDR3: CASSQDTGGYESSYEQYF. As DNA, the CDR3 is TGCGCCAGCAGCCAAGATACGGGGGGCTACGAAAGCTCCTACGAGCAGTACTTC.

V is TRBV20-1 and J is TRBJ1-1, with 9 bases matching TRBD1. There are 15 residues in the CDR3. Germline assignment: CDR1 DFQATT and CDR2 SNEGSKA (reference sequence). V lost 6 bases, J lost 3 bases, and 11 bases stayed unmatched. CDR3 DNA sequence: TGCAGTGCCACCGACAGGGGGTCGAGCGACACTGAAGCTTTCTTT. It codes for CSATDRGSSDTEAFF.

In this sample, this clonotype turned up a few times. The rearrangement uses TRBV7-3 and TRBJ2-1, with 9 bases lining up with TRBD2. Germline-derived CDR1 and CDR2 are SGHTA and FQGTGA. Trimming removed 4 bases from V and 4 bases from J; junction bases left unmatched: 5. This CDR3 region has 15 residues. CDR3 DNA: TGTGCCAGCAGCTCTAGCGGGGCACATTACAATGAGCAGTTCTTC. Amino acid sequence: CASSSSGAHYNEQFF.

Turning to this clonotype: One end of the junction is discordant with germline, which a read error may explain. The rearrangement links TRBV20-1 to TRBJ1-2; possibly TRBD1 for D (5 bases). The CDR3 is 13 residues long. The germline V gene encodes CDR1 DFQATT and CDR2 SNEGSKA (reference sequence). The CDR3 sequence: CSAGVTANCGYTF. Here the CDR3 DNA reads TGCAGTGCAGGGGTGACAGCTAACTGTGGCTACACCTTC.

CDR3 loop: CASSPYGGGQVNEQFF. As DNA, the CDR3 is TGTGCCAGCAGTCCCTATGGCGGGGGGCAGGTCAATGAGCAGTTCTTC. The chain uses TRBV25-1 and TRBJ2-1; 8 positions agree with TRBD2. V trimming: 5 bases; J trimming: 6 bases; junction bases outside the gene matches: 12. The V gene's germline CDR1 is MGHDK and CDR2 SYGVNS. This CDR3 is built from 16 residues.

In its sample, this clonotype was seen a few times. The rearrangement joins TRBV30 to TRBJ2-1; D may be TRBD1 or TRBD2 (5 bases each). The germline V gene encodes CDR1 GTSNPN and CDR2 SVGIG (reference sequence). V dropped 4 bases and J dropped 2 bases, with 15 bases sitting between them. This CDR3 has 15 residues. The CDR3 region has the DNA TGTGCCTGGAATAGCCGGGACCGTACCTACAATGAGCAGTTCTTC. It codes for CAWNSRDRTYNEQFF.

J is TRBJ2-4 and V is TRBV29-1; D tentatively fits TRBD1 or TRBD2 (5 bases each). The J call may be in error: the DNA end matches TRBJ2-7 better. Germline V gene data show CDR1 as SQVTM and CDR2 as ANQGSEA. The CDR3 covers 17 residues. The CDR3 is CSVEGFLGGGTSYEQYF. In DNA, the CDR3 is TGCAGCGTTGAAGGGTTCTTGGGTGGGGGAACCTCCTACGAGCAGTACTTC.

V is TRBV29-1 and J is TRBJ2-5; D may match TRBD1 or TRBD2 (6 bases each). The CDR3 has 15 residues. CDR1 is SQVTM and CDR2 is ANQGSEA in the germline V gene. V gave up 7 bases and J gave up 0 bases, with 18 bases separating them. The CDR3 protein is CSAGGRGLYQETQYF. CDR3 sequence (DNA): TGCAGCGCCGGGGGCCGAGGACTTTACCAAGAGACCCAGTACTTC.

The chain combines TRBV7-2 with TRBJ2-5; the D gene could be TRBD1 or TRBD2 (6 bases each). V lost 1 base to trimming and J lost 5 bases, with 17 bases between them. The CDR3 consists of 16 residues. Germline lookup yields CDR1 SGHTA and CDR2 FQGNSA. CDR3 loop: CASSLVIGGQGETQYF. The CDR3 DNA reads TGTGCCAGCAGCTTAGTCATAGGGGGGCAGGGGGAGACCCAGTACTTC.